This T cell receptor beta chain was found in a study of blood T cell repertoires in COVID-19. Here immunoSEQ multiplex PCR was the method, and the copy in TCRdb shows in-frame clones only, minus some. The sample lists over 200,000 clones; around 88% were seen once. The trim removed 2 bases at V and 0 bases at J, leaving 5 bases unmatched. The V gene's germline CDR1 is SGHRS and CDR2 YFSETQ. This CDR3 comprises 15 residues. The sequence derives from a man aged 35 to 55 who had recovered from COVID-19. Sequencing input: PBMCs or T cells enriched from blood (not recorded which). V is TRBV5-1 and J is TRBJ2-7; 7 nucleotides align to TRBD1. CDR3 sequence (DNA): TGCGCCAGCAGCTTCTGGACAGGACCCTCCTACGAGCAGTACTTC. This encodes CASSFWTGPSYEQYF.